A selection of T cell receptor beta chains follows, all from one sample in a study of radiation and T cells in renal cell carcinoma. The method was immunoSEQ multiplex PCR; TCRdb's version includes in-frame clones alone and lacks a portion of them. The data hold some 72,000 clones, with roughly 87% observed a single time. The specimen was blood, collected from a patient whose treatment included radiotherapy and nephrectomy. These TCRs come from a man aged 55-75 years with renal cell carcinoma. The CDR3 runs from the conserved cysteine through the conserved F or W. The order of the fields is J gene, V gene, CDR3 protein.

>TRBJ2-2|TRBV14
CASNPARGGTGTVNTGELFF
>TRBJ2-5|TRBV2
CASSSLAGGQETQYF
>TRBJ2-1|TRBV2
CASSLDYPRPYNEQFF
>TRBJ2-5|TRBV7-9
CASSQQGGGETQYF
>TRBJ2-5|TRBV5-1
CASSLDGPIQETQYF
>TRBJ1-3|TRBV6-1
CASSEAQGTGNTMYF
>TRBJ2-1|TRBV4-1
CASSLGLAGVYNEQFF
>TRBJ2-1|TRBV29-1
CSVAGLAGGRYNEQFF
>TRBJ2-1|TRBV9
CASSPEWGTSGSDEQFF
>TRBJ2-7|TRBV7-9
CASSLVALDEQYF
>TRBJ2-3|TRBV19
CASSDRIADITDTQYF
>TRBJ2-7|TRBV19
CASKGPANYEQYF
>TRBJ2-7|TRBV11-2
CASSFNGAYEQYF
>TRBJ2-4|TRBV27
CASSPGIRVKRWDIQYF
>TRBJ2-7|TRBV29-1
CSVNPALGYEQYF
>TRBJ1-1|TRBV11-2
CASSGGHTEAFF
>TRBJ2-1|TRBV27
CASWGTRGHEQFF
>TRBJ2-7|TRBV25-1
CASSETGTGTWMPYEQYF
>TRBJ2-2|TRBV7-2
CASSPSLATFTGELFF
>NA|TRBV25-1
CASSGLGQETQYF
>TRBJ2-7|TRBV27
CASSALQGGEQYF
>TRBJ2-5|TRBV14
CASSQETSVQETQYF
>TRBJ2-7|TRBV5-1
CASHRDPTSYEQYF
>TRBJ1-1|TRBV4-1
CASSQRSNTEAFF
>TRBJ2-5|TRBV7-2
CASSLLTGREGETQYF
>TRBJ1-5|TRBV27
CASSPDRNNQPQHF
>TRBJ2-5|TRBV28
CASTMQETQYF
>TRBJ2-2|TRBV6-1
CASIGGGVGGELFF
>TRBJ2-5|TRBV11-2
CASSADTYQETQYF
>TRBJ1-4|TRBV19
CATLGQGNEKLFF
>TRBJ1-2|TRBV28
CASSFTRGRTSGGYTF
>TRBJ2-7|TRBV27
CASRGSASYEQYF
>TRBJ2-1|TRBV12-5
CASGLKGPTAYNEQFF
>TRBJ1-4|TRBV19
CASSTGQTTTNEKLFF
>TRBJ2-5|TRBV7-9
CASSLMETQYF
>TRBJ2-2|TRBV19
CASINGNTGELFF
>TRBJ2-5|TRBV7-2
CASSPGTRGVQETQYF
>TRBJ2-3|TRBV6-1
CASSAVQGESTDTQYF
>TRBJ2-5|TRBV4-2
CASSQGGTSGGRYQETQYF